The clone carrying this TCR beta chain was detected only a few times. This entry comes from a study of T cell repertoires in cytomegalovirus infection. TCRdb reanalysed the reads using MiXCR and keeps one entry per CDR3 protein. The sample yields fewer than 300,000 distinct CDR3 sequences, over 20% seen once. V was pared by 5 bases and J by 6 bases, with 6 bases of the junction left unmatched. The CDR3 covers 15 residues. The sequenced sample was PBMCs. This rearrangement joins TRBV12-3 or TRBV12-4 to TRBJ1-6; 8 bases are shared with TRBD1. This receptor was taken from a human donor in good health (CMV status not recorded). Some clones in this sample may be carry-over from other donors' samples. Here the CDR3 reads CASSPRQGINSPLHF. In DNA form, the CDR3 reads TGTGCCAGCAGTCCCCGACAGGGGATTAATTCACCCCTCCACTTT.